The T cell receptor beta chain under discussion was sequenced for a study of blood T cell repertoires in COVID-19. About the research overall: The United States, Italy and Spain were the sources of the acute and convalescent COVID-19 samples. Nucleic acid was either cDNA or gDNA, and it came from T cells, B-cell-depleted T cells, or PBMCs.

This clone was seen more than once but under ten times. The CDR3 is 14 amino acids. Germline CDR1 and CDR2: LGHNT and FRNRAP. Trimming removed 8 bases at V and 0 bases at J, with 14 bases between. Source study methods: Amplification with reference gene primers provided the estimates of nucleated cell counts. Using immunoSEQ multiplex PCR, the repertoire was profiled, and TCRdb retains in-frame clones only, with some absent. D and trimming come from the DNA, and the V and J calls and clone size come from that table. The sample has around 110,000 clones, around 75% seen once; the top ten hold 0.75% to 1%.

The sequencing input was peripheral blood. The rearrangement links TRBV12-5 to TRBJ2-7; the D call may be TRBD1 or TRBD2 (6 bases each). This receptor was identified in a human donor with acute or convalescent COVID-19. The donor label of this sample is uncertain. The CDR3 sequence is CASRLGGPSYEQYF. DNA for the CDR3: TGTGCTAGTCGGTTGGGGGGCCCCTCCTACGAGCAGTACTTC.